This T cell receptor (beta chain) was recorded in a study of T cell repertoires in cytomegalovirus infection (dated by TCRdb to between 2018 and 2020). Looking at the study overall: The HLA type of each donor mattered for the analysis, because public TCR beta signatures pointed to carriage of CMV infection along with the matching HLA type. What the study reported, not specific to this receptor: In both this cohort and an independent cohort of a few hundred donors, the cumulative frequency of public TCR beta family members distinguished carriers of CMV infection plus the relevant HLA type. In the ex vivo response, HLA-C-restricted CMV-specific TCR beta clonotypes were dominant, and in two of eight donors the single most frequent clonotype came from this HLA-C-restricted group.

Instrument on record: Illumina HiSeq 1500. TCRdb cleaned the public reads at Q25 with fastp, built clones with MiXCR and kept in-frame beta chains. A single entry per CDR3 protein holds the most common genes and DNA from its merged rows. The sample profile shows about 140,000 distinct CDR3 sequences; about 6% of them were found once. Together, the top ten hold 18% of the sample. V and J lose 7 bases and 0 bases, and a span of 13 bases separates them. The CDR3 contains 15 residues, cysteine and phenylalanine counted. Only the CDR3 region is kept as DNA, spanning 45 bases read in frame from base 1. CDR1 and CDR2 are drawn from the germline V gene: SNHLY, FYNNEI. This clonotype was seen repeatedly, ten times or more. The target of this receptor is not known. No base qualities exist here, and no much larger clone lies one base off it.

The sample comprised PBMCs. The sequence was collected from a human donor in good health (CMV status not recorded). Some clones in this sample may be carry-over from other donors' samples. The chain was built from TRBV2 and TRBJ1-3, with the D gene not clear enough to name. The CDR3 amino acid sequence is: CASIPRFSSGNTIYF. The sequence in DNA is TGTGCCAGCATCCCTCGGTTCTCCTCTGGAAACACCATATATTTT.